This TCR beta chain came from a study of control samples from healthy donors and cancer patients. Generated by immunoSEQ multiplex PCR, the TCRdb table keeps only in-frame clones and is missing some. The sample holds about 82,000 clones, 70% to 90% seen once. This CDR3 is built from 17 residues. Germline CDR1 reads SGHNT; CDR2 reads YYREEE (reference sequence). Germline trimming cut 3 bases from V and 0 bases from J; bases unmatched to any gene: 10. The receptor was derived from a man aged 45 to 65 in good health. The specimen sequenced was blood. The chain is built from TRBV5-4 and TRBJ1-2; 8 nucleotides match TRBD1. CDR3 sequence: CASSSGQGFFANYGYTF. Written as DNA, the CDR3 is TGTGCCAGCAGCTCTGGACAGGGTTTTTTTGCTAACTATGGCTACACCTTC.